This T cell receptor beta chain appears in the sequencing data of a study of molecular identifiers for immune sequencing clone quantification. General observations from the study: Over 99% of CMV-specific effector molecules, but under 1% of naive ones, were in clones above 20 copies.

Germline values: CDR1 MNHEY, CDR2 SVGAGI. The CDR3 is made up of 12 amino acids. Trimming cost V 6 bases and J 7 bases, with 12 bases left between them. TCRdb reprocessed the PCR reads via MiXCR and lists one record per CDR3 protein. This table has 460,000 or so distinct CDR3 sequences, around a fifth appearing once. Comments on this clonotype: Its target is not known.

The receptor comes from a human donor in good health. Some libraries in this study had Jurkat cell RNA spiked in. The sequenced sample consisted of naive CD8+ T cells from blood, with Jurkat cell RNA spiked in. Subset of the sample: FACS-sorted CD8+CD4-CCR7+CD45RA+ naive T cells. The genes are TRBV6-5 and TRBJ1-1, with D unclear. CDR3 DNA: TGTGCCAGCAGGGCCTGGAGTCTTGAAGCTTTCTTT. As protein: CASRAWSLEAFF.